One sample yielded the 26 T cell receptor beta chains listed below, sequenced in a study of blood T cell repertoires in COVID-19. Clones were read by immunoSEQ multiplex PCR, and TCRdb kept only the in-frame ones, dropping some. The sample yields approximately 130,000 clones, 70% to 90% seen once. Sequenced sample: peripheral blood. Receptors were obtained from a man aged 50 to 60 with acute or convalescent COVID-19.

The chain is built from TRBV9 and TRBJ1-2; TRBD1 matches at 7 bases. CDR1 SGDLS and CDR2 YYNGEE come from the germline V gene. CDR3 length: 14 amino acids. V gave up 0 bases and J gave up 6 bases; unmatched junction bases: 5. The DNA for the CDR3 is TGTGCCAGCAGCGTAGTGGGGACAGTCGATGGCTACACCTTC. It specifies CASSVVGTVDGYTF.

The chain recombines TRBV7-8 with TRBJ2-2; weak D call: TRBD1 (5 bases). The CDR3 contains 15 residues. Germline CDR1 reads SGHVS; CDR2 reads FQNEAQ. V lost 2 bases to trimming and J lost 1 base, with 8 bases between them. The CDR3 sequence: CASSLQGLNTGELFF. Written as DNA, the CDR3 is TGTGCCAGCAGCTTACAGGGTCTGAACACCGGGGAGCTGTTTTTT.

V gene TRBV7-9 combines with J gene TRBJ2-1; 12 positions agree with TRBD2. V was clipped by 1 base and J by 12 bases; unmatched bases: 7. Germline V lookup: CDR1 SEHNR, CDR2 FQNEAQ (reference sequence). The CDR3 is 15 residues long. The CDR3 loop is CASSLGSLAGGWQFF. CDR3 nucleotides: TGTGCCAGCAGCTTAGGGTCCCTAGCGGGAGGGTGGCAGTTCTTC.

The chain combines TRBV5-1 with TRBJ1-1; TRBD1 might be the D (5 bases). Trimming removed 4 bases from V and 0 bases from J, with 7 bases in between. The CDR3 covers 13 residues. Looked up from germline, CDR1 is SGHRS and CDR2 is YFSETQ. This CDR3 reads CASSPGVNTEAFF. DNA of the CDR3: TGCGCCAGCAGCCCGGGGGTGAACACTGAAGCTTTCTTT.

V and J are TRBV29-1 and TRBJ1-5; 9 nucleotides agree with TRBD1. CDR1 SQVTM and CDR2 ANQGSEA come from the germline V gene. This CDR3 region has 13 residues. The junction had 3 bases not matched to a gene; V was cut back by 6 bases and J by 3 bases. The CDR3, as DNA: TGCAGCGTCGGGGACAGGGACAATCAGCCCCAGCATTTT. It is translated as CSVGDRDNQPQHF.

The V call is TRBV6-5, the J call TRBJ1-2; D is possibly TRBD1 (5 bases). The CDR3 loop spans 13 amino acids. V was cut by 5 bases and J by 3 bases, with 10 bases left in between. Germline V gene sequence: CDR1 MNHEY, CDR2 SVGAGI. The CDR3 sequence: CASSRGVDYGYTF. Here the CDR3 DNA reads TGTGCCAGCAGTCGGGGGGTAGACTATGGCTACACCTTC.

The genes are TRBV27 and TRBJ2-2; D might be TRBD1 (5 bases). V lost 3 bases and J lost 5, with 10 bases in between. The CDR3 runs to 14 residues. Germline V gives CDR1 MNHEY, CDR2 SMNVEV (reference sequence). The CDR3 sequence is CASSFGASTGELFF. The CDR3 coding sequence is TGTGCCAGCAGTTTTGGGGCTAGTACCGGGGAGCTGTTTTTT.

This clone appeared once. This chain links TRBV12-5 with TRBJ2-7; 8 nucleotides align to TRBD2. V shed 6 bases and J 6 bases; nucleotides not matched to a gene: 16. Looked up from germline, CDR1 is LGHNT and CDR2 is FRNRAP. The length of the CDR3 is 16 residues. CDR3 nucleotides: TGTGCTAGTGGCCGACTGGGACTAGATTTATTTTCCGAGCAGTACTTC. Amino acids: CASGRLGLDLFSEQYF.

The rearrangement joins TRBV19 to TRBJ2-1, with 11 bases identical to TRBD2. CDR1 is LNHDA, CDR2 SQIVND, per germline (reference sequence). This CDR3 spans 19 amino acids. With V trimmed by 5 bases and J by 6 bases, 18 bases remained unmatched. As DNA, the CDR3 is TGTGCCAGTAGTCGGACATGGGGGGACGGGCTAGCGGGAGGCAATGAGCAGTTCTTC. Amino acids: CASSRTWGDGLAGGNEQFF.

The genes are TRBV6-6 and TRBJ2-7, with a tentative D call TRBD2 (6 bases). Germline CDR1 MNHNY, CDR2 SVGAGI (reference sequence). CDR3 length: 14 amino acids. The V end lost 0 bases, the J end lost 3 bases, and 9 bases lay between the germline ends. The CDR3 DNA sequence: TGTGCCAGCAGTTACTCGGACTACCTCTACGAGCAGTACTTC. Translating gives CASSYSDYLYEQYF.

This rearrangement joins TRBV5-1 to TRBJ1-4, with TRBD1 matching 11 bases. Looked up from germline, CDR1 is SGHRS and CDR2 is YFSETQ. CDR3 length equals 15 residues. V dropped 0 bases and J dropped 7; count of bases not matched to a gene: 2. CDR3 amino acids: CASSLVGTGGEKLFF. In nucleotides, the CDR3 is TGCGCCAGCAGCTTGGTGGGGACAGGGGGTGAAAAACTGTTTTTT.

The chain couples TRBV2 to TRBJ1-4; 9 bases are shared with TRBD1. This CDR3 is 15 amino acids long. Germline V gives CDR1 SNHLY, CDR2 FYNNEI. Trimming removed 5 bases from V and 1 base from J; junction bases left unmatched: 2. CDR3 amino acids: CASSKDRGTNEKLFF. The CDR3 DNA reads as TGTGCCAGCAGTAAGGACAGGGGAACTAATGAAAAACTGTTTTTT.

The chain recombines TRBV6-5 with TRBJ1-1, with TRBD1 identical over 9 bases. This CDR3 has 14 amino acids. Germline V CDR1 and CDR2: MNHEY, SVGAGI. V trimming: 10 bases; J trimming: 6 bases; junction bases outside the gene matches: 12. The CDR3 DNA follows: TGTGCCACCCGAGGGGGGACAGGGACCCCTGAAGCTTTCTTT. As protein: CATRGGTGTPEAFF.

CDR3 nucleotides: TGTGCCAGTAAAGGGCGGGAGTCAGAGACCCAGTACTTC. This codes for CASKGRESETQYF. J is TRBJ2-5 and V is TRBV19; TRBD2 matches at 7 bases. CDR3 length: 13 amino acids. Trimming took 7 bases from V and 4 from J; bases not matched to a gene: 6. CDR1 is LNHDA, CDR2 SQIVND, per germline (reference sequence).

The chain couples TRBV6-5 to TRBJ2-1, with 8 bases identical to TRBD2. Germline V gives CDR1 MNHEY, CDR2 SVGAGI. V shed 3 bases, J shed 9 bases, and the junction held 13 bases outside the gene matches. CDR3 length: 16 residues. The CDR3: CASSYSSGTRALEQFF. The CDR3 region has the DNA TGTGCCAGCAGTTATTCCTCCGGGACTAGGGCCCTTGAGCAGTTCTTC.

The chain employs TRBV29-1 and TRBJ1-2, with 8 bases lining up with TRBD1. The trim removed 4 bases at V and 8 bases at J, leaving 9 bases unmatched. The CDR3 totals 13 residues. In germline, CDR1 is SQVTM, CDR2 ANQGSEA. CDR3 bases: TGCAGCGTTGGCGGGACAGGTCCGCAGGGCTACACCTTC. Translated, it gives CSVGGTGPQGYTF.

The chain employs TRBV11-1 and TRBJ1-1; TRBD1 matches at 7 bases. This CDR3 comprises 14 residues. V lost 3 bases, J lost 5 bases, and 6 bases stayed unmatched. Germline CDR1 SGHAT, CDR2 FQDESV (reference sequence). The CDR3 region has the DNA TGTGCCAGCAGCTTGCGGGACAGAGCAACTGAAGCTTTCTTT. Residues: CASSLRDRATEAFF.

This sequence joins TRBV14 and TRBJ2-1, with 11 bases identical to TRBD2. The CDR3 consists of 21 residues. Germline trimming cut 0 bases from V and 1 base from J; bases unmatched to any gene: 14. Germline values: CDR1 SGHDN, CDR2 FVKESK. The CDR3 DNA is TGTGCCAGCAGCCAAGATTCCCGGGCTAGCGGGAGGTGGGGGTCCTACAATGAGCAGTTCTTC. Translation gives CASSQDSRASGRWGSYNEQFF.

The CDR3 loop is CASSLNSAGAIGGQFF. The DNA for the CDR3 is TGTGCCAGCAGCCTCAATTCGGCGGGAGCTATAGGTGGGCAGTTCTTC. The chain recombines TRBV2 with TRBJ2-1, with 7 positions matching TRBD2. V lost 6 bases and J lost 12; bases outside the gene matches: 20. There are 16 residues in the CDR3. The germline gives CDR1 SNHLY, CDR2 FYNNEI.

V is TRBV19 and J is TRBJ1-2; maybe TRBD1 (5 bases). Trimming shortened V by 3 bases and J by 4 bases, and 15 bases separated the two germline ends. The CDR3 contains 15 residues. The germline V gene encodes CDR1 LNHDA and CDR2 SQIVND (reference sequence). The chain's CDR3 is CASSIPQGGFYGYTF. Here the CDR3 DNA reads TGTGCCAGTAGTATCCCCCAGGGAGGGTTCTATGGCTACACCTTC.

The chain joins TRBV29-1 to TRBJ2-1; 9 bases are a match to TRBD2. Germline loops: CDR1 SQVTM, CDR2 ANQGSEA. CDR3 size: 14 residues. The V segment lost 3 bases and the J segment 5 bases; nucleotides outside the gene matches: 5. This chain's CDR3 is CSVDRLAGNNEQFF. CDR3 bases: TGCAGCGTTGATAGGCTAGCGGGAAACAATGAGCAGTTCTTC.

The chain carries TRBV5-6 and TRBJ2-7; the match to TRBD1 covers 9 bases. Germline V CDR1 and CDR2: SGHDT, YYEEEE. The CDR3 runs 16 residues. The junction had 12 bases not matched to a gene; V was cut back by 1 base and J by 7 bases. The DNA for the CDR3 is TGTGCCAGCAGCTTGCGAGTCTTGGGACAGGGCGGTGAGCAGTACTTC. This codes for CASSLRVLGQGGEQYF.

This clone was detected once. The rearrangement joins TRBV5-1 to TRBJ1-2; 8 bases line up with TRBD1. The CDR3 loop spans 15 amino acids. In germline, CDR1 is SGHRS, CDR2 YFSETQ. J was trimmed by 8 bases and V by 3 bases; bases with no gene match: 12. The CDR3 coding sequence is TGCGCCAGCAGCTGGACAGGGAGTGGTTGGGTAGGCTACACCTTC. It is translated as CASSWTGSGWVGYTF.

This CDR3 is CASSFLFRADTEAFF. DNA for the CDR3: TGTGCCAGCAGCTTTCTTTTCAGGGCGGACACTGAAGCTTTCTTT. This sequence joins TRBV5-8 and TRBJ1-1; D might be TRBD1 (5 bases). The length of the CDR3 is 15 residues. In germline, CDR1 is SGHTS, CDR2 YDEGEE. V was shortened by 2 bases and J by 3 bases, with 14 bases between the two germline ends.

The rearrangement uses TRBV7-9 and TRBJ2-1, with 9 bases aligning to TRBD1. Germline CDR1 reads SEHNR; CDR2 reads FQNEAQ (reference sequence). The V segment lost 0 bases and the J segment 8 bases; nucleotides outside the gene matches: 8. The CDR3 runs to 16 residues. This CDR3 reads CASSLAGTGSSDEQFF. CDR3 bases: TGTGCCAGCAGCTTAGCTGGGACAGGGAGTTCCGATGAGCAGTTCTTC. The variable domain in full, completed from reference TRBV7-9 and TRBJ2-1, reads DTGVSQNPRHKITKRGQNVTFRCDPISEHNRLYWYRQTLGQGPEFLTYFQNEAQLEKSRLLSDRFSAERPKGSFSTLEIQRTEQGDSAMYLCASSLAGTGSSDEQFFGPGTRLTVL.

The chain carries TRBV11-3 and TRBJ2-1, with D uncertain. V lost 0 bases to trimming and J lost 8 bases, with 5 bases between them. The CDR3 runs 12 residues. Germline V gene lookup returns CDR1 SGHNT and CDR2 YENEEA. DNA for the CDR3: TGTGCCAGCAGCTTAGAAGCTCATGAGCAGTTCTTC. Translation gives CASSLEAHEQFF.